These 21 T cell receptor beta chains originate from one sample sequenced in a study of T cell responses to AZD1222 COVID-19 vaccine. Some clones are missing from TCRdb's copy, which holds only in-frame ones; the method was immunoSEQ multiplex PCR. Seen here are 85,000 to 120,000 clones, about 90% observed once, and the top ten hold 7% to 9%. This specimen was peripheral blood, taken 28 days after the second AZD1222 dose. Receptors were obtained from an adult who received the AZD1222 COVID-19 vaccine.

J is TRBJ1-6 and V is TRBV11-2, with D perhaps TRBD1 (6 bases). Trimming took off 2 bases at V and 6 bases at J, with 11 bases between the two ends. The CDR3 is made up of 15 amino acids. Germline values: CDR1 SGHAT, CDR2 FQNNGV. The CDR3 loop is CASSLPGARNSPLHF. The CDR3 DNA follows: TGTGCCAGCAGCTTACCGGGGGCGCGTAATTCACCCCTCCACTTT. The full variable domain, in which reference TRBV11-2 and TRBJ1-6 provide the parts outside the CDR3, is EAGVAQSPRYKIIEKRQSVAFWCNPISGHATLYWYQQILGQGPKLLIQFQNNGVVDDSQLPKDRFSAERLKGVDSTLKIQPAKLEDSAVYLCASSLPGARNSPLHFGNGTRLTVT.

This clone is a singleton in its sample. This sequence joins TRBV7-2 and TRBJ2-5; possibly TRBD1 for D (5 bases). Germline V lookup: CDR1 SGHTA, CDR2 FQGNSA. The CDR3 spans 14 residues. V was trimmed by 5 bases and J by 2 bases, leaving 12 bases between them. CDR3 coding DNA: TGTGCCAGCAGCCCGACAGACACACAAGAGACCCAGTACTTC. This gives the protein CASSPTDTQETQYF.

This clone is a singleton in its sample. One end of the junction is discordant with germline, which a read error may explain. The V and J genes are TRBV19 and TRBJ1-2; D perhaps matches TRBD1 (6 bases). The CDR3 length is 11 residues. CDR1 and CDR2 from the germline V gene are LNHDA and SQIVND (reference sequence). The CDR3 protein is CASSQFGQLLF. In DNA, the CDR3 is TGTGCCAGTAGTCAGTTCGGACAGCTGCTATTC.

The chain recombines TRBV21-1 with TRBJ1-2. TRBV21-1 is described as a pseudogene. CDR3 length: 16 residues. The CDR3 coding sequence is TGTGCCAGCAGCAAAGGCCCCCCTCTCGGCGCCTATGGCTACACCTTC. Translating it yields CASSKGPPLGAYGYTF.

The rearrangement uses TRBV7-2 and TRBJ1-2; TRBD1 is a possible D gene (5 bases). The CDR3 consists of 16 residues. Between the trimmed V and J ends, which lost 3 bases and 0 bases, there was a span of 14 bases. The germline CDR1 and CDR2 sequences are SGHTA and FQGNSA. The CDR3 reads CASSFNGGRTNYGYTF. Written as DNA, the CDR3 is TGTGCCAGCAGCTTTAATGGGGGTCGTACTAACTATGGCTACACCTTC.

The rearrangement joins TRBV4-2 to TRBJ2-3; 9 positions agree with TRBD2. Trimming took 7 bases from V and 6 from J; bases not matched to a gene: 14. The CDR3 covers 16 residues. Germline lookup yields CDR1 LGHNA and CDR2 YNFKEQ. CDR3 protein: CASTPTERGAGDTQYF. CDR3 DNA: TGTGCCAGCACCCCCACCGAGCGGGGGGCCGGGGATACGCAGTATTTT.

The genes are TRBV7-2 and TRBJ1-2, with 8 bases that match TRBD1. Germline V gene data show CDR1 as SGHTA and CDR2 as FQGNSA. Losses at the gene ends were 0 bases for V and 4 bases for J; bases not matched to a gene: 7. The CDR3 runs to 16 residues. CDR3 loop: CASSLAGGQGAYGYTF. CDR3 bases: TGTGCCAGCAGCTTAGCCGGAGGACAGGGTGCCTATGGCTACACCTTC.

The chain couples TRBV7-2 to TRBJ2-5; TRBD2 agrees at 12 bases. Per the germline V gene, CDR1 is SGHTA and CDR2 is FQGNSA. The CDR3 length is 14 residues. Trimming cost V 10 bases and J 2 bases; bases outside gene matches: 5. CDR3: CATRGLAGQETQYF. DNA of the CDR3: TGTGCCACCCGAGGACTAGCGGGACAAGAGACCCAGTACTTC.

The chain uses TRBV19 and TRBJ2-1, with 13 bases fitting TRBD2. The germline V gene encodes CDR1 LNHDA and CDR2 SQIVND (reference sequence). This CDR3 spans 21 amino acids. With 3 bases clipped from V and 0 bases from J, the junction kept 14 bases outside the gene matches. Here the CDR3 reads CASSITPPGLAGPSSYNEQFF. In nucleotides, the CDR3 is TGTGCCAGTAGTATTACCCCACCGGGACTAGCGGGGCCAAGCTCCTACAATGAGCAGTTCTTC.

This clone was recorded at least ten times. The chain combines TRBV6-5 with TRBJ2-7; no reliable D call. This CDR3 is 12 amino acids long. CDR1 is MNHEY and CDR2 is SVGAGI in the germline V gene. The ends were cut back, 6 bases at V and 2 bases at J, with 8 bases in the middle. The CDR3: CASSLTPYEQYF. Written as DNA, the CDR3 is TGTGCCAGCAGCCTTACCCCCTACGAGCAGTACTTC.

The rearrangement uses TRBV3-1 (or the pseudogene TRBV3-2) and TRBJ1-2, with TRBD1 matching over 9 bases. Germline loops: CDR1 LGHDT, CDR2 YNNKEL (reference sequence). Trimming took 4 bases from V and 5 from J; bases not matched to a gene: 5. This CDR3 has 14 amino acids. This CDR3 reads CASSPPGQGYGYTF. CDR3 DNA sequence: TGTGCCAGCAGCCCGCCGGGACAGGGATATGGCTACACCTTC.

The V call is TRBV6-5, the J call TRBJ1-2, with 8 bases lining up with TRBD1. The CDR3 covers 15 residues. V was clipped by 1 base and J by 3 bases; unmatched bases: 4. The germline CDR1 and CDR2 sequences are MNHEY and SVGAGI. The DNA for the CDR3 is TGTGCCAGCAGTTACTTGGGACAGGATTACTATGGCTACACCTTC. As protein: CASSYLGQDYYGYTF.

Here the CDR3 reads CASLLTGGYGYTF. DNA of the CDR3: TGTGCCAGCCTACTTACAGGGGGCTATGGCTACACCTTC. The chain has TRBV6-5 and TRBJ1-2, with 8 bases lining up with TRBD1. V lost 8 bases and J lost 4; bases outside the gene matches: 6. This CDR3 comprises 13 residues. The V gene's germline CDR1 is MNHEY and CDR2 SVGAGI.

The rearrangement uses TRBV7-9 and TRBJ1-5; D gene ambiguous. The V and J ends lost 1 base and 7 bases respectively, with 8 bases between them. The germline V gene encodes CDR1 SEHNR and CDR2 FQNEAQ (reference sequence). This CDR3 spans 13 amino acids. CDR3 amino acids: CASSLGLLQPQHF. The CDR3 DNA follows: TGTGCCAGCAGCTTAGGCCTGTTGCAGCCCCAGCATTTT.

The CDR3 DNA reads TGTGCCAGCAGCTTATACGGGGGCGCGGGCACCGGGGAGCTGTTTTTT. This translates into CASSLYGGAGTGELFF. The chain links TRBV7-3 to TRBJ2-2; the D gene could be TRBD1 or TRBD2 (6 bases each). Trimming cost V 2 bases and J 4 bases, with 14 bases left between them. Germline V gene data show CDR1 as SGHTA and CDR2 as FQGTGA. CDR3 size: 16 residues.

The chain is built from TRBV15 and TRBJ2-7; D call uncertain. The ends were cut back, 0 bases at V and 7 bases at J, with 7 bases in the middle. The germline V gene encodes CDR1 LNHNV and CDR2 YYDKDF (reference sequence). The CDR3 is 12 amino acids. CDR3 coding DNA: TGTGCCACCAGCAGAGACCACTTAGAGCAGTACTTC. Its translation is CATSRDHLEQYF.

This clone was seen a single time. The rearrangement joins TRBV15 to TRBJ1-1; D is ambiguous. The germline V gene has CDR1 LNHNV and CDR2 YYDKDF (reference sequence). V was clipped by 0 bases and J by 11 bases, with 10 bases between them. This CDR3 has 12 amino acids. CDR3 coding DNA: TGTGCCACCAGCAGAGACCGAACGGGGGCTTTCTTT. It codes for CATSRDRTGAFF.

J is TRBJ2-7 and V is TRBV6-5; D possibly uses TRBD1 or TRBD2 (5 bases each). Trimming pared 2 bases from V and 6 bases from J, leaving 17 bases between. This CDR3 has 15 residues. Germline CDR1 MNHEY, CDR2 SVGAGI. The CDR3 here is CASSYDGQGPFEQYF. DNA of the CDR3: TGTGCCAGCAGTTACGATGGGCAGGGACCCTTCGAGCAGTACTTC.

The chain carries TRBV9 and TRBJ1-1; a weak D match, TRBD1 (5 bases). The CDR3 runs 13 residues. V lost 2 bases, J lost 6 bases, and 11 bases lay in between. Looked up from germline, CDR1 is SGDLS and CDR2 is YYNGEE. The CDR3 here is CASSVPGRAEAFF. The CDR3 region has the DNA TGTGCCAGCAGCGTCCCAGGGAGGGCTGAAGCTTTCTTT.

This rearrangement joins TRBV27 to TRBJ1-6, with D perhaps matching TRBD1 (5 bases). Germline V gives CDR1 MNHEY, CDR2 SMNVEV (reference sequence). CDR3 length equals 15 residues. Trimming removed 6 bases from V and 5 bases from J, with 14 bases in between. CDR3 sequence (DNA): TGTGCCAGCAGGTCAGACAGAGGGAATAATTCACCCCTCCACTTT. Protein: CASRSDRGNNSPLHF.

This chain connects TRBV7-8 to TRBJ2-7, with D possibly matching TRBD1 (6 bases). V lost 2 bases and J 2 bases, leaving 7 bases between the germline ends. Per the germline V gene, CDR1 is SGHVS and CDR2 is FQNEAQ. This CDR3 contains 13 residues. CDR3 sequence (DNA): TGTGCCAGCAGCTTAAACAGGGCCTACGAGCAGTACTTC. Residues: CASSLNRAYEQYF.